The T cell receptor (beta chain) under discussion was sequenced for a study of blood T cell repertoires in COVID-19. Overall study context: Samples came from the United States, Italy and Spain, spanning acute and convalescent COVID-19. T cells, B-cell-depleted T cells, or PBMCs provided the cDNA or gDNA that served as material.

In the authors' methods: Reference gene primer amplification in the assay estimated nucleated cell counts. The repertoire was sequenced with immunoSEQ multiplex PCR; TCRdb's copy has only in-frame clones and lacks some. V and J calls and clone size are those listed in that table; D and trimming were worked out from the DNA. The table lists tens of thousands of clones, 82% of them singletons. Deletions cut 4 bases from V and 9 bases from J, with 10 bases between. This CDR3 is 12 amino acids long. In germline, CDR1 is LGHDT, CDR2 YNNKEL (reference sequence). This sequence originates from a woman of 80 years or more with acute or convalescent COVID-19. The sequenced sample was peripheral blood. The genes are TRBV3-1 (or the pseudogene TRBV3-2) and TRBJ2-1, with a tentative D call TRBD2 (5 bases). CDR3 sequence reads: CASSRAGGEQFF. The CDR3 bases are TGTGCCAGCAGCCGAGCCGGAGGTGAGCAGTTCTTC.